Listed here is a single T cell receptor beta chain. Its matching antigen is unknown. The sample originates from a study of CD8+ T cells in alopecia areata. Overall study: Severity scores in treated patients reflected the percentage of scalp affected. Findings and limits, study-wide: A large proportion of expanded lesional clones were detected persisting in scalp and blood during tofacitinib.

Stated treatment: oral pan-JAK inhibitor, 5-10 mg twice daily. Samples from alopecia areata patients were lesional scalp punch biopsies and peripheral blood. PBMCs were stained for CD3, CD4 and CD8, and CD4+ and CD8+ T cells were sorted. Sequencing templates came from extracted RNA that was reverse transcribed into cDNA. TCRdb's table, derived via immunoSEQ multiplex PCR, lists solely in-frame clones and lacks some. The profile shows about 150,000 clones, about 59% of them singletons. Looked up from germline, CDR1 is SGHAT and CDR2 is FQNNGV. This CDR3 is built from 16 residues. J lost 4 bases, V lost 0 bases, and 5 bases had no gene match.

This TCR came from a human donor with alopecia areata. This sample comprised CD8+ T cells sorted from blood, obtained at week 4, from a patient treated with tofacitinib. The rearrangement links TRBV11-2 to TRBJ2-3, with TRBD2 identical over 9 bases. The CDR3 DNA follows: TGTGCCAGCAGCTTAGAGATAGCGGGGGCTGCAGATACGCAGTATTTT. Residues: CASSLEIAGAADTQYF.